This T cell receptor (beta chain) was profiled in a study of T cells in Graves' hyperthyroidism and ophthalmopathy. Trimming at V came to 4 bases and at J to 7 bases, leaving 6 bases not matched to a gene. Looked up from germline, CDR1 is LGHDT and CDR2 is YNNKEL (reference sequence). The length of the CDR3 is 14 residues. This clonotype has only one observation. There were TCR beta CDR3 regions amplified from RNA transcripts. HTBI primers were used for first-round RT-PCR of the TCR CDR3. TCRdb reanalysed the multiplex PCR reads using MiXCR and keeps one entry per CDR3 protein. The sample consists of a few hundred thousand distinct CDR3 sequences, less than 25% of them appearing once.

The sequencing input was blood. J is TRBJ1-4 and V is TRBV3-1, with TRBD1 identical over 7 bases. This clonotype was obtained from a woman in her seventies with Graves' ophthalmopathy. The CDR3 loop is CASSPLQGFEKLFF. DNA of the CDR3: TGTGCCAGCAGCCCACTACAGGGGTTTGAAAAACTGTTTTTT.